This is a list of T cell receptor beta chains from one sample in a study of blood T cell repertoires in COVID-19. The method was immunoSEQ multiplex PCR; TCRdb's version includes in-frame clones alone and lacks a portion of them. The sample lists approximately 250,000 clones, roughly 88% seen once, with approximately 1% in the top ten. Sequencing was performed on PBMCs or T cells enriched from blood (not recorded which). Every receptor here comes from a woman aged 25 to 45 who had recovered from COVID-19. Both conserved end residues are part of each CDR3. A D gene is named only where the DNA matches it firmly. Size is omitted from some rows. Given values are once, few, many or a class for expanded clones.

>TRBD2|TRBJ2-5|TRBV5-1|NA
CASSLFSGGSIQETQYF
TGCGCCAGCAGCTTGTTCAGCGGGGGGTCGATCCAAGAGACCCAGTACTTC
>TRBD1|TRBJ1-5|TRBV19|NA
CASSIWGQLDYSNQPQHF
TGTGCCAGTAGTATTTGGGGACAGCTAGATTATAGCAATCAGCCCCAGCATTTT
>NA|TRBJ2-3|TRBV27|NA
CASRSHGADTQYF
TGTGCCAGCAGGTCTCACGGGGCAGATACGCAGTATTTT
>TRBD1|TRBJ2-7|TRBV27|NA
CACNPSQGNSYEQYF
TGTGCCTGCAATCCCTCACAGGGGAATTCCTACGAGCAGTACTTC
>TRBD2|TRBJ2-1|TRBV27|NA
CASSTISGRATRPRLDNEQFF
TGTGCCAGCAGTACGATTAGCGGGAGGGCCACAAGACCCCGATTGGACAATGAGCAGTTCTTC
>NA|TRBJ2-3|TRBV7-3|NA
CASSLKPSSDTQYF
TGTGCCAGCAGCTTAAAGCCTAGCTCGGATACGCAGTATTTT
>TRBD1|TRBJ1-2|TRBV28|NA
CASSLRIGGQGNYGYTF
TGTGCCAGCAGTTTAAGAATCGGGGGACAGGGGAACTATGGCTACACCTTC
>NA|TRBJ2-2|TRBV30|NA
CAWSFGSGELFF
TGTGCCTGGAGTTTTGGGAGCGGGGAGCTGTTTTTT
>TRBD1|TRBJ2-7|TRBV3-1/TRBV3-2|NA
CASSQASRDREQYF
TGTGCCAGCAGCCAAGCCTCCCGGGACAGGGAGCAGTACTTC
>NA|TRBJ1-1|TRBV19|NA
CASSILWEAENTEAFF
TGTGCCAGTAGTATTTTATGGGAGGCGGAAAACACTGAAGCTTTCTTT
>NA|TRBJ2-3|TRBV20-1|NA
CSARFQDTQYF
TGCAGTGCTAGATTTCAAGATACGCAGTATTTT
>NA|TRBJ1-5|TRBV7-2|NA
CASSATRGQPQHF
TGTGCCAGCAGCGCCACCAGGGGTCAGCCCCAGCATTTT
>NA|TRBJ2-1|TRBV9|NA
CASSVAGGSYNEQFF
TGTGCCAGCAGCGTAGCAGGGGGGTCCTACAATGAGCAGTTCTTC
>TRBD1|TRBJ2-7|TRBV10-3|NA
CAISHRDRGSYEQYF
TGTGCCATCAGTCACCGGGACAGGGGGTCCTACGAGCAGTACTTC
>NA|TRBJ1-1|TRBV6-2/TRBV6-3|NA
CASSTPAAGGARAFF
TGTGCCAGCAGCACCCCAGCGGCGGGGGGCGCAAGAGCTTTCTTT
>TRBD1|TRBJ1-1|TRBV3-1/TRBV3-2|NA
CASRRFGTGGTNEAFF
TGTGCCAGCAGGCGATTCGGGACAGGGGGGACAAATGAAGCTTTCTTT
>TRBD1|TRBJ1-4|TRBV15|few
CATRPRGREEKLFF
TGTGCCACTAGACCCAGGGGGCGCGAGGAAAAACTGTTTTTT
>TRBD1|TRBJ1-2|TRBV28|NA
CASRPRGTGGAYGYTF
TGTGCCAGCAGACCCCGTGGGACAGGGGGCGCGTATGGCTACACCTTC
>NA|TRBJ1-3|TRBV7-3|once
CASGRESGNTIYF
TGTGCCAGCGGCAGGGAATCGGGAAACACCATATATTTT
>TRBD1|TRBJ1-2|TRBV28|NA
CASSSTGDHSYGYTF
TGTGCCAGCAGTTCTACAGGGGATCATAGCTATGGCTACACCTTC